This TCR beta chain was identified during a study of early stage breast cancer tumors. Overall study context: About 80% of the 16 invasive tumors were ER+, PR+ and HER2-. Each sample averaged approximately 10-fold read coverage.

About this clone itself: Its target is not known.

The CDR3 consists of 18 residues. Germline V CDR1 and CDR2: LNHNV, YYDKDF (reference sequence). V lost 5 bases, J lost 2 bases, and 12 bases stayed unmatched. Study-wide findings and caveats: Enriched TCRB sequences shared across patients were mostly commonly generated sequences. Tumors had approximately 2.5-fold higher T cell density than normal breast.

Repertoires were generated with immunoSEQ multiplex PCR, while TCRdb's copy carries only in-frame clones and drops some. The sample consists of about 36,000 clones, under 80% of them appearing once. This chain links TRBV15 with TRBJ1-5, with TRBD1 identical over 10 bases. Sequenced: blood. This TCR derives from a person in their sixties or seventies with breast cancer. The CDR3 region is CATSGRDRGPSGNQPQHF. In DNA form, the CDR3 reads TGTGCCACCAGCGGCCGGGACAGGGGTCCATCAGGCAATCAGCCCCAGCATTTT.